The rows below give T cell receptor beta chains drawn from one sample of a study of cytomegalovirus exposure and HLA in healthy donors. Sequencing used immunoSEQ multiplex PCR; TCRdb keeps in-frame clones, though not all of them. This table has approximately 130,000 clones, about 81% appearing once. Sequenced: PBMCs. These TCRs come from a woman aged 45-59 years in good health and CMV-seropositive. CDR3s include the opening cysteine and the closing phenylalanine or tryptophan. D genes are given only for firm matches. Clone sizes are given selectively: once, few, many, or a class where the clone is expanded.

abundance	v_gene	j_gene	d_gene	CDR3nt	CDR3aa
-	TRBV27	TRBJ2-1	-	TGTGCCAGCAGTTTTACAGGGTGGAATGAGCAGTTCTTC	CASSFTGWNEQFF
-	TRBV7-3	TRBJ1-6	-	TGTGCCAGCAGCTTAGATAGCTCCTATAATTCACCCCTCCACTTT	CASSLDSSYNSPLHF
few	TRBV5-1	TRBJ2-4	TRBD1	TGCGCCAGCAGCCCGGGACAGGGGGATAAAAACATTCAGTACTTC	CASSPGQGDKNIQYF
-	TRBV7-6	TRBJ1-4	TRBD1	TGTGCCAGCAGCCAAAAGGGGGCGTCTAATGAAAAACTGTTTTTT	CASSQKGASNEKLFF
-	TRBV6-1	TRBJ2-5	-	TGTGCCAGCGGTCGTGGACAGAACCAAGAGACCCAGTACTTC	CASGRGQNQETQYF
-	TRBV10-3	TRBJ1-6	TRBD1	TGTGCCATCAGTGACGACAGGGGTTCACCCCTCCACTTT	CAISDDRGSPLHF
-	TRBV13	TRBJ2-3	TRBD2	TGTGCCAGCAGCTCCCGACTAGCGGGAGGGCTTGATACGCAGTATTTT	CASSSRLAGGLDTQYF
-	TRBV5-1	TRBJ2-7	TRBD2	TGCGCCAGCAGCTTGGTGCCAGCGGGGGGGACTGCCGAGCAGTACTTC	CASSLVPAGGTAEQYF
-	TRBV7-8	TRBJ1-2	-	TGTGCCAGCAGCGATTCCGGGACTTCCTACAATCATTATGGCTACACCTTC	CASSDSGTSYNHYGYTF
-	TRBV9	TRBJ2-1	TRBD1	TGTGCCAGCAGCCGTGACAGGGCGATGGGCAATGAGCAGTTCTTC	CASSRDRAMGNEQFF
-	TRBV11-1	TRBJ2-3	TRBD1	TGTGCCAGCCGACCCCCGATGACAGGGGCCCACACAGATACGCAGTATTTT	CASRPPMTGAHTDTQYF
-	TRBV28	TRBJ2-1	-	TGTGCCACCCTTAGCGCGTACAATGAGCAGTTCTTC	CATLSAYNEQFF
-	TRBV9	TRBJ1-5	-	TGTGCCAGCAGCGTAGCGGGGAATCAGCCCCAGCATTTT	CASSVAGNQPQHF
once	TRBV18	TRBJ1-2	-	TGTGCCAGCTCACCACCTTTCAGGGACTATGGCTACACCTTC	CASSPPFRDYGYTF